Shown below are 18 T cell receptor beta chains from a single sample sequenced in a study of cytomegalovirus exposure and HLA in healthy donors. 13 Jbeta primers and 60 Vbeta primers were used for the PCR. Here immunoSEQ multiplex PCR was the method, and the copy in TCRdb shows in-frame clones only, minus some. The table records about 130,000 clones, about four fifths of them present only once. The sequenced sample consisted of PBMCs. These receptor sequences come from a man aged 18-30 years in good health and CMV-seronegative.

The chain couples TRBV30 to TRBJ1-5; a possible D gene is TRBD1 (6 bases). This CDR3 is built from 13 residues. Germline values: CDR1 GTSNPN, CDR2 SVGIG (reference sequence). Trimming took 3 bases from V and 6 from J, leaving 12 bases between them. This CDR3 reads CAWREQGSQPQHF. The CDR3 region has the DNA TGTGCCTGGAGAGAACAGGGATCTCAGCCCCAGCATTTT.

V usage is TRBV4-2 and J usage is TRBJ2-5, with D maybe TRBD1 (6 bases). Judging by the DNA end, TRBJ2-7 fits better; the J call may be wrong. Germline V gene lookup returns CDR1 LGHNA and CDR2 YNFKEQ. This CDR3 is built from 17 residues. The CDR3 sequence is CASSSETRMDSSYEQYF. The CDR3 DNA sequence: TGTGCCAGCAGCTCAGAGACCAGGATGGACAGCTCCTACGAGCAGTACTTC.

This sequence joins TRBV5-1 and TRBJ2-5, with 9 bases matching TRBD1. The germline V gene has CDR1 SGHRS and CDR2 YFSETQ. The CDR3 has 15 amino acids. V shed 2 bases and J 1 base; nucleotides not matched to a gene: 3. CDR3 sequence reads: CASSFGQGIQETQYF. DNA for the CDR3: TGCGCCAGCAGCTTTGGACAGGGGATCCAAGAGACCCAGTACTTC.

The J gene is TRBJ2-7, the V gene TRBV5-1, with 8 positions matching TRBD1. Looked up from germline, CDR1 is SGHRS and CDR2 is YFSETQ. J gave up 0 bases and V 0 bases, and 8 bases lay outside the gene matches. The CDR3 length is 17 residues. In DNA form, the CDR3 reads TGCGCCAGCAGCTTGGCCTACAGGGGGAGTCGCTCCTACGAGCAGTACTTC. Protein: CASSLAYRGSRSYEQYF.

The gene calls are TRBV5-1 and TRBJ2-3, with D possibly TRBD1 on 5 matching bases. CDR3 size: 15 residues. The V end lost 3 bases, the J end lost 4 bases, and 15 bases lay between the germline ends. Germline CDR1 is SGHRS and CDR2 is YFSETQ. CDR3 DNA sequence: TGCGCCAGCAGCTACCAAGGGCAGGGCCCAGATACGCAGTATTTT. As protein: CASSYQGQGPDTQYF.

The rearrangement joins TRBV28 to TRBJ1-2; perhaps TRBD1 as D (6 bases). Trimming removed 3 bases at V and 3 bases at J, with 20 bases between. The CDR3 consists of 17 residues. CDR1 and CDR2 (germline): MDHEN, SYDVKM. The CDR3 region is CASSFQHHFRGYYGYTF. The CDR3 DNA follows: TGTGCCAGCAGTTTCCAACATCACTTCAGGGGTTACTATGGCTACACCTTC.

This chain links TRBV7-9 with TRBJ1-2; unclear D gene. The ends were cut back, 3 bases at V and 8 bases at J, with 19 bases in the middle. Germline lookup yields CDR1 SEHNR and CDR2 FQNEAQ (reference sequence). This CDR3 is 15 amino acids long. CDR3 region: CASSLPEGSLWGYTF. CDR3 in DNA: TGTGCCAGCAGCTTGCCGGAGGGATCTCTGTGGGGCTACACCTTC.

The V gene is TRBV27, the J gene TRBJ2-7, with 7 bases lining up with TRBD2. CDR3 length: 13 amino acids. CDR1 and CDR2 (germline): MNHEY, SMNVEV (reference sequence). The ends lost 6 bases at V and 3 bases at J; junction bases unmatched: 5. The CDR3 bases are TGTGCCAGCAGATTACGGGGGGACTACGAGCAGTACTTC. This translates into CASRLRGDYEQYF.

CDR3 in amino acids: CASSRTGTGAEAFF. CDR3 DNA: TGTGCCAGCAGCCGAACAGGGACAGGGGCTGAAGCTTTCTTT. The chain links TRBV21-1 to TRBJ1-1; the D call of TRBD1 is as the table states it, not checked on the DNA. TRBV21-1 is recorded as a pseudogene. The length of the CDR3 is 14 residues.

The gene calls are TRBV19 and TRBJ1-1; a weak D match, TRBD1 (6 bases). Deletions cut 6 bases from V and 3 bases from J, with 11 bases between. The CDR3 has 13 residues. Germline V gene data show CDR1 as LNHDA and CDR2 as SQIVND (reference sequence). CDR3 loop: CASRAGVHTEAFF. The CDR3 coding sequence is TGTGCCAGTAGGGCAGGGGTGCACACTGAAGCTTTCTTT.

Points on this clone: Within the sample, other DNA sequences also encode this same CDR3. V and J are TRBV5-4 and TRBJ1-1; no firm D call. There are 14 residues in the CDR3. Trimming pared 0 bases from V and 0 bases from J, leaving 6 bases between. Germline loops: CDR1 SGHNT, CDR2 YYREEE (reference sequence). CDR3 loop: CASSLDSLNTEAFF. The CDR3 nucleotides are TGTGCCAGCAGCTTGGACAGTTTGAACACTGAAGCTTTCTTT. Drawing the rest from reference TRBV5-4 and TRBJ1-1, the complete variable domain is ETGVTQSPTHLIKTRGQQVTLRCSSQSGHNTVSWYQQALGQGPQFIFQYYREEENGRGNFPPRFSGLQFPNYSSELNVNALELDDSALYLCASSLDSLNTEAFFGQGTRLTVV.

The chain combines TRBV29-1 with TRBJ2-3; the match to TRBD2 covers 11 bases. Per germline, CDR1 SQVTM and CDR2 ANQGSEA. After removal of 6 bases from V and 2 bases from J, the junction contained 4 bases not matched to a gene. The CDR3 loop spans 14 amino acids. CDR3 region: CSVNSGGVTDTQYF. The CDR3 DNA reads as TGCAGCGTAAATAGCGGGGGGGTCACAGATACGCAGTATTTT.

This sequence joins TRBV7-2 and TRBJ2-2; TRBD1 matches at 9 bases. This CDR3 has 13 amino acids. CDR1 SGHTA and CDR2 FQGNSA come from the germline V gene. Trimming removed 7 bases from V and 9 bases from J; junction bases left unmatched: 6. The CDR3: CASNPTGGRELFF. In DNA, the CDR3 is TGTGCCAGCAACCCAACAGGGGGCCGGGAGCTGTTTTTT.

The chain joins TRBV4-2 to TRBJ2-7; 7 bases agree with TRBD2. Per germline, CDR1 LGHNA and CDR2 YNFKEQ. With 1 base clipped from V and 5 bases from J, the junction kept 14 bases outside the gene matches. The length of the CDR3 is 17 residues. CDR3 DNA: TGTGCCAGCAGCCAAGGACGTATACTAGCGTTAGGTAACGAGCAGTACTTC. Encoded protein: CASSQGRILALGNEQYF.

The V gene is TRBV2, the J gene TRBJ2-4, with unresolved D. This CDR3 region has 12 residues. V shed 5 bases and J shed 6 bases, with 8 bases lying between them. Germline V gene data show CDR1 as SNHLY and CDR2 as FYNNEI. The CDR3 is CASSLSPNIQYF. The CDR3 DNA reads as TGTGCCAGCAGTCTGAGCCCAAACATTCAGTACTTC.

The V gene is TRBV30, the J gene TRBJ1-2; 7 bases are a match to TRBD1. The CDR3 consists of 14 residues. Germline V gives CDR1 GTSNPN, CDR2 SVGIG (reference sequence). J gave up 2 bases and V 3 bases, and 6 bases lay outside the gene matches. As DNA, the CDR3 is TGTGCCTGGAGCTGGGACAGCAGAAACTATGGCTACACCTTC. Translated: CAWSWDSRNYGYTF.

The chain recombines TRBV4-1 with TRBJ1-2, with D possibly matching TRBD1 (6 bases). Deletions cut 1 base from V and 5 bases from J, with 29 bases between. Germline CDR1 MGHRA, CDR2 YSYEKL. The CDR3 totals 20 residues. CDR3 region: CASSQVIISARGGSRYGYTF. The CDR3, as DNA: TGCGCCAGCAGCCAAGTTATTATTTCCGCTAGGGGGGGTTCTAGATATGGCTACACCTTC.

This clone was counted a few times. The chain carries TRBV7-9 and TRBJ1-2, with 10 positions matching TRBD1. Germline V gene lookup returns CDR1 SEHNR and CDR2 FQNEAQ (reference sequence). This CDR3 is 13 amino acids long. The junction had 2 bases not matched to a gene; V was cut back by 5 bases and J by 5 bases. CDR3 in amino acids: CASSRDRGYGYTF. CDR3 DNA sequence: TGTGCCAGCAGCAGGGACAGGGGATATGGCTACACCTTC.